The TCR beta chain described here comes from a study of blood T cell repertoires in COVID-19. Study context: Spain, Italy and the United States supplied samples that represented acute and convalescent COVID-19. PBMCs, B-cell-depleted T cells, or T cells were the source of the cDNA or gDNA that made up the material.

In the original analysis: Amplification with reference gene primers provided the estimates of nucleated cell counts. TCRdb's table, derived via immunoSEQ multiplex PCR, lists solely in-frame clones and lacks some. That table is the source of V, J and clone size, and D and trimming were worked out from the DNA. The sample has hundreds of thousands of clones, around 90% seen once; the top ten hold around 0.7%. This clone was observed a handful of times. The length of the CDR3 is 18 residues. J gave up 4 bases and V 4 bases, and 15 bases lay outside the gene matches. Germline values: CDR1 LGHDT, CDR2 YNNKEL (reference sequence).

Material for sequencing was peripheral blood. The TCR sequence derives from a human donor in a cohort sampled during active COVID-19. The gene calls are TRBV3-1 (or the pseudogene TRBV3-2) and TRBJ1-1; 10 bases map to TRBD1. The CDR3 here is CASSPRIIAGQGSTEAFF. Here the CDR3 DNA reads TGTGCCAGCAGCCCAAGAATCATAGCGGGACAGGGGAGCACTGAAGCTTTCTTT.